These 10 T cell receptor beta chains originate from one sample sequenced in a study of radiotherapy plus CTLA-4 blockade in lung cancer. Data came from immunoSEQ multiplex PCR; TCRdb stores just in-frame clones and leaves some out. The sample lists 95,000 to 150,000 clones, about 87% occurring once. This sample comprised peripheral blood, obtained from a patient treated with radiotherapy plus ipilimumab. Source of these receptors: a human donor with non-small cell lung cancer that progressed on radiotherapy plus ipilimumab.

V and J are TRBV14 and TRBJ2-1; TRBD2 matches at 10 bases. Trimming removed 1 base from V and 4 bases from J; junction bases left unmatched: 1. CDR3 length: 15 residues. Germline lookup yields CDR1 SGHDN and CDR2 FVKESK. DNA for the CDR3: TGTGCCAGCAGCCAAGGGACTAGCGGTTACAATGAGCAGTTCTTC. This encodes CASSQGTSGYNEQFF.

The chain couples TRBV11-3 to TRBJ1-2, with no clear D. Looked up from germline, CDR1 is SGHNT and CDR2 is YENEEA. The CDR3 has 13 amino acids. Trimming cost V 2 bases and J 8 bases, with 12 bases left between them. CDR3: CASSLLDGSGYTF. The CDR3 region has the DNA TGTGCCAGCAGCTTACTGGACGGCTCCGGCTACACCTTC.

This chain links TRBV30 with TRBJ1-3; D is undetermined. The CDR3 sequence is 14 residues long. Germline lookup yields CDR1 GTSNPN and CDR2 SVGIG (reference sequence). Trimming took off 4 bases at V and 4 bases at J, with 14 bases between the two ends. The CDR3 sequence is CAWIPPGWGNTIYF. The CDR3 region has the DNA TGTGCCTGGATCCCCCCAGGCTGGGGAAACACCATATATTTT.

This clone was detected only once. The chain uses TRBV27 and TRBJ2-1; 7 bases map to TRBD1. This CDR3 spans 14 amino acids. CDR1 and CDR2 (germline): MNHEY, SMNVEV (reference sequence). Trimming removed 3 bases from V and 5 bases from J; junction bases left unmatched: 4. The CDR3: CASSFLGQDNEQFF. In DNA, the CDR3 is TGTGCCAGCAGTTTTTTAGGACAGGACAATGAGCAGTTCTTC.

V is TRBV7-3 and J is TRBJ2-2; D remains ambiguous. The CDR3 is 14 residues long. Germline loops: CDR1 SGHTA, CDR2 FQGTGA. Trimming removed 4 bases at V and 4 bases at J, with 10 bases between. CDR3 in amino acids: CASSSASGTGELFF. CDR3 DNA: TGTGCCAGCAGCTCAGCGTCGGGCACCGGGGAGCTGTTTTTT.

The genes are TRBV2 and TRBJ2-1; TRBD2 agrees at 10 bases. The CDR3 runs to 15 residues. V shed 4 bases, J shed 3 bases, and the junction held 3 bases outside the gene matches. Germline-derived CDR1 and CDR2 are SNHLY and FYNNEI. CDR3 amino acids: CASSAGLADYNEQFF. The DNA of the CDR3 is TGTGCCAGCAGTGCAGGACTAGCGGACTACAATGAGCAGTTCTTC.

The CDR3 sequence: CASSLEPGTEAFF. The DNA for the CDR3 is TGTGCCAGCAGCTTGGAGCCCGGCACTGAAGCTTTCTTT. The chain uses TRBV5-4 and TRBJ1-1; no definite D call. This CDR3 comprises 13 residues. CDR1 and CDR2 from the germline V gene are SGHNT and YYREEE (reference sequence). Trimming shortened V by 0 bases and J by 4 bases, and 7 bases separated the two germline ends.

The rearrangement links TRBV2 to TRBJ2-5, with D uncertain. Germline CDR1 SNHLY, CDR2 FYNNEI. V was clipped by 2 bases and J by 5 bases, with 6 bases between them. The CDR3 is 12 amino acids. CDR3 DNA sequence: TGTGCCAGCAGTGAAACTTCGGAGACCCAGTACTTC. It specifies CASSETSETQYF. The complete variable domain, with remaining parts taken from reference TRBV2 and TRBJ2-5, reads EPEVTQTPSHQVTQMGQEVILRCVPISNHLYFYWYRQILGQKVEFLVSFYNNEISEKSEIFDDQFSVERPDGSNFTLKIRSTKLEDSAMYFCASSETSETQYFGPGTRLLVL.

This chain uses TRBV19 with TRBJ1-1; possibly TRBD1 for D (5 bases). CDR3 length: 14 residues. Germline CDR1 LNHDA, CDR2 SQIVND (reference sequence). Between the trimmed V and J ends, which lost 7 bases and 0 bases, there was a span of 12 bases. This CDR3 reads CASIEEGLNTEAFF. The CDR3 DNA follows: TGTGCCAGTATAGAGGAGGGACTGAACACTGAAGCTTTCTTT.

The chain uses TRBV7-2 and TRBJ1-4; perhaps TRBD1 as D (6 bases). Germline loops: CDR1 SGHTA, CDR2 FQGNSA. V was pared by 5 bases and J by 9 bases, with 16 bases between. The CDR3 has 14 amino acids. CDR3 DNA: TGTGCCAGCAGCCTTGTAGGGGGAGAGAAAAAACTGTTTTTT. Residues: CASSLVGGEKKLFF. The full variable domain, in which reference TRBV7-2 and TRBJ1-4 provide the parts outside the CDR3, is GAGVSQSPSNKVTEKGKDVELRCDPISGHTALYWYRQSLGQGLEFLIYFQGNSAPDKSGLPSDRFSAERTGGSVSTLTIQRTQQEDSAVYLCASSLVGGEKKLFFGSGTQLSVL.